This is a list of T cell receptor beta chains from one sample in a study of T-cell reconstitution after alpha-beta-depleted transplantation in children. TCRdb independently ran MiXCR on the PCR reads; one entry per CDR3 protein. The sample consists of just under 550,000 distinct CDR3 sequences, about 16% of them appearing once. The sequences come from PBMCs from the stem cell graft donor, collected from the stem cell graft. These receptors were collected from a human donor who donated a stem cell graft to a child with acute lymphoblastic leukemia. The CDR3 runs from the conserved cysteine through the conserved F or W. The order of the fields is D gene, J gene, V gene, CDR3 protein. The D gene is left open where the match is weak.

TRBD2 TRBJ2-1 TRBV10-3 CASHFGLAGNEQFF
TRBD2 TRBJ2-4 TRBV12-3/TRBV12-4 CASNGLAGGAKNIQYF
TRBD2 TRBJ2-7 TRBV11-2 CASSPRSGSMYEQYF
NA TRBJ1-1 TRBV7-9 CASSLAMATEAFF
NA TRBJ2-5 TRBV18 CASSPAGHQETQYF
NA TRBJ2-4 TRBV29-1 CSVEDPEDKNIQYF
NA TRBJ2-3 TRBV7-6 CASSLPGASTDTQYF
TRBD2 TRBJ2-7 TRBV20-1 CSAQTSGRSSPYEQYF
NA TRBJ2-3 TRBV20-1 CSARDGIAVPTDTQYF
NA TRBJ2-7 TRBV2 CASAVSSYEQYF
NA TRBJ1-4 TRBV7-9 CASSPKASLTNEKLFF
NA TRBJ2-5 TRBV18 CASSPGLSETQYF
NA TRBJ2-3 TRBV27 CASSPRGPGTQYF
NA TRBJ1-1 TRBV20-1 CSAFLGNTEAFF
TRBD2 TRBJ2-2 TRBV20-1 CSAGSGSELFF
NA TRBJ1-2 TRBV12-3/TRBV12-4 CASKGLGYGYTF
TRBD2 TRBJ2-4 TRBV20-1 CSAGRREDPNIQYF
NA TRBJ1-1 TRBV7-2 CASSYDTEAFF
NA TRBJ1-5 TRBV7-9 CASSLAGQGSNQPQHF
NA TRBJ2-1 TRBV27 CASSFLAGSSYNEQFF
TRBD2 TRBJ2-7 TRBV20-1 CSARDQVRTSSYEQYF
NA TRBJ2-1 TRBV7-2 CASSLGGPQNEQFF
NA TRBJ2-1 TRBV7-9 CASSSTPRPGSYNEQFF
NA TRBJ1-5 TRBV12-3/TRBV12-4 CASSLKEQPQHF
TRBD2 TRBJ2-2 TRBV9 CASSAGTSVAGELFF
TRBD2 TRBJ2-5 TRBV7-9 CASSATIAGGPGETQYF
TRBD2 TRBJ2-3 TRBV12-3/TRBV12-4 CASSTTSGRTDTQYF
TRBD2 TRBJ2-5 TRBV7-9 CASSLGLASHQETQYF
TRBD1 TRBJ1-1 TRBV6-1 CASSLDRGRGTEAFF
NA TRBJ1-5 TRBV19 CASTPVGNQPQHF
NA TRBJ1-1 TRBV5-1 CASMDMMNTEAFF
TRBD1 TRBJ2-1 TRBV6-5 CASSRNNRGLGGHFF
TRBD1 TRBJ1-5 TRBV20-1 CSAGQGARSNQPQHF
TRBD2 TRBJ2-7 TRBV3-1 CASSLGDGTSGLNFGYEQYF
NA TRBJ2-2 TRBV4-1 CASSQTPGSGELFF
NA TRBJ2-1 TRBV9 CASSVGYRAASKNEQFF
NA TRBJ2-2 TRBV10-3 CAISESPPGVIAGELFF